This T cell receptor beta chain was recovered during a study of blood T cell repertoires in COVID-19. Whole-study context: Acute-phase and convalescent COVID-19 samples originated in the United States, Italy and Spain. PBMCs, B-cell-depleted T cells, or T cells provided the cDNA or gDNA that made up the material.

The data were produced by immunoSEQ multiplex PCR, yet TCRdb's version contains in-frame clones alone and is incomplete. The sample has tens of thousands of clones, roughly 80% seen once. Germline V gene sequence: CDR1 SGHNT, CDR2 YYREEE (reference sequence). This CDR3 is built from 14 residues. Losses at the gene ends were 0 bases for V and 9 bases for J; bases not matched to a gene: 2. The V gene is TRBV5-4, the J gene TRBJ1-6; 8 bases are a match to TRBD1. Source material: peripheral blood. The sequence came from a woman in her fifties or sixties with acute or convalescent COVID-19. The DNA for the CDR3 is TGTGCCAGCAGCTTGGACAGGGGGTCTTCACCCCTCCACTTT. Its translation is CASSLDRGSSPLHF. Supplemented by reference TRBV5-4 and TRBJ1-6, the full variable domain reads ETGVTQSPTHLIKTRGQQVTLRCSSQSGHNTVSWYQQALGQGPQFIFQYYREEENGRGNFPPRFSGLQFPNYSSELNVNALELDDSALYLCASSLDRGSSPLHFGNGTRLTVT.